The rows below give T cell receptor beta chains drawn from one sample of a study of technical replicates of blood from a handful of donors. Sequencing was performed with immunoSEQ multiplex PCR; in TCRdb, only in-frame clones are kept and a portion is missing. The sample lists 91,000 or so clones; about 96% were seen once. The material sequenced was T cells isolated from PBMCs. Receptors were obtained from a human donor in good health. CDR3s include the opening cysteine and the closing phenylalanine or tryptophan. The D gene is left open where the match is weak. A clone size is listed for some rows: how often the clone was seen (once, few, many), or a class if it is expanded.

>-|TRBJ1-1|TRBV28|TRBD1
CASSSGGRWVSTEAFF
TGTGCCAGCAGTTCAGGGGGCAGGTGGGTGAGCACTGAAGCTTTCTTT
>-|TRBJ2-5|TRBV6-6|TRBD2
CASSLGWRGIQETQYF
TGTGCCAGCAGTCTGGGCTGGCGGGGGATACAAGAGACCCAGTACTTC
>-|TRBJ2-2|TRBV27|TRBD2
CASRPGLALLTGELFF
TGTGCCAGCAGGCCGGGACTAGCGCTGCTAACCGGGGAGCTGTTTTTT
>once|TRBJ1-1|TRBV29-1|-
CSVDMAGSNTEAFF
TGCAGCGTTGATATGGCAGGGTCGAACACTGAAGCTTTCTTT
>-|TRBJ1-4|TRBV5-4|TRBD1
CASSLLQTGSDEKLFF
TGTGCCAGCAGCTTGCTTCAGACAGGGAGCGATGAAAAACTGTTTTTT
>-|TRBJ1-6|TRBV5-1|-
CASSQTPQGRNSPLHF
TGCGCCAGCAGCCAGACCCCACAGGGCCGGAATTCACCCCTCCACTTT
>-|TRBJ2-6|TRBV27|-
CASSDYYRVGANVLTF
TGTGCCAGCAGTGATTACTACAGGGTTGGGGCCAACGTCCTGACTTTC
>-|TRBJ2-7|TRBV6-1|-
CASHPWGVYEQYF
TGTGCCAGCCATCCTTGGGGGGTATACGAGCAGTACTTC
>-|TRBJ2-2|TRBV6-5|-
CASSLKSDHTGELFF
TGTGCCAGCAGTCTTAAGTCAGATCACACCGGGGAGCTGTTTTTT
>-|TRBJ2-3|TRBV27|-
CASSFFSPYTDTQYF
TGTGCCAGCAGTTTTTTCTCGCCCTACACAGATACGCAGTATTTT
>-|TRBJ1-6|TRBV5-6|-
CASSLGRSLVSPLHF
TGTGCCAGCAGCTTGGGCAGGTCCTTGGTTTCACCCCTCCACTTT
>-|TRBJ1-1|TRBV27|-
CASSLSGLEDLDTEAFF
TGTGCCAGCAGTTTATCCGGCCTGGAAGACTTGGACACTGAAGCTTTCTTT
>few|TRBJ1-1|TRBV30|-
CAWDRSMNTEAFF
TGTGCCTGGGACAGAAGTATGAACACTGAAGCTTTCTTT
>-|TRBJ1-5|TRBV6-1|-
CASSEVRRDQPQHF
TGTGCCAGCAGTGAAGTCAGGAGGGATCAGCCCCAGCATTTT
>-|TRBJ1-5|TRBV6-1|-
CASREAAGVRQPQHF
TGTGCCAGCAGAGAAGCCGCAGGGGTCCGCCAGCCCCAGCATTTT
>-|TRBJ1-4|TRBV19|-
CASTWMGTSFF
TGTGCCAGTACTTGGATGGGGACTTCTTTTTTT
>-|TRBJ2-3|TRBV6-5|-
CASSYREPTDTQYF
TGTGCCAGCAGTTACAGAGAGCCCACAGATACGCAGTATTTT
>-|TRBJ1-5|TRBV28|-
CASSLVGAQPQHF
TGTGCCAGCAGTCTGGTGGGAGCTCAGCCCCAGCATTTT
>-|TRBJ2-7|TRBV28|-
CASSSDSYEQYF
TGTGCCAGCAGCTCGGACTCTTACGAGCAGTACTTC
>-|TRBJ2-1|TRBV23-1|-
CASTDLPGRTYNEQFF
TGCGCCAGCACCGATCTACCGGGGAGGACCTACAATGAGCAGTTCTTC
>once|TRBJ2-6|TRBV9|TRBD1
CASTSTGASSSGANVLTF
TGTGCCAGCACCTCAACAGGGGCCTCCTCCTCTGGGGCCAACGTCCTGACTTTC
>-|TRBJ1-1|TRBV28|-
CASSLSSETEAFF
TGTGCCAGCAGTCTTTCGTCGGAGACTGAAGCTTTCTTT
>-|TRBJ1-3|TRBV19|-
CASSISGRSGNTIYF
TGTGCCAGTAGTATATCAGGCCGCTCTGGAAACACCATATATTTT
>-|TRBJ2-5|TRBV11-1|-
CASSFFLEKGGEGETQYF
-
>-|TRBJ1-5|TRBV28|-
CASRLVGLAGQQPQHF
TGTGCCAGCAGGCTTGTTGGGTTGGCAGGTCAGCAGCCCCAGCATTTT
>-|TRBJ2-5|TRBV2|TRBD2
CAAGSASGGTFGETQYF
TGTGCCGCCGGGAGTGCTAGCGGGGGGACCTTTGGAGAGACCCAGTACTTC
>-|TRBJ2-1|TRBV9|-
CASSVGLRDEQFF
TGTGCCAGCAGCGTAGGCCTGAGAGATGAGCAGTTCTTC
>-|TRBJ2-1|TRBV2|-
CASTMTTGEQFF
TGTGCCAGCACCATGACTACAGGGGAGCAGTTCTTC
>few|TRBJ1-1|TRBV18|TRBD1
CASSPDRVNTEAFF
TGTGCCAGCTCACCAGACAGGGTAAACACTGAAGCTTTCTTT
>-|TRBJ2-5|TRBV29-1|TRBD2
CSVAGTSQETQYF
TGCAGCGTAGCCGGGACTAGCCAAGAGACCCAGTACTTC
>-|TRBJ2-1|TRBV25-1|-
CASSDGGEQFF
TGTGCCAGCAGTGATGGAGGTGAGCAGTTCTTC
>-|TRBJ2-7|TRBV9|TRBD2
CASSDGLAGYEQYF
TGTGCCAGCAGCGACGGACTAGCAGGGTACGAGCAGTACTTC
>-|TRBJ1-2|TRBV5-1|TRBD1
CASSQQQGLYYGYTF
TGCGCCAGCAGCCAACAACAGGGGCTGTACTATGGCTACACCTTC
>once|TRBJ1-3|TRBV7-6|-
CASSLDVLRGESSGNTIYF
TGTGCCAGCAGCTTAGATGTACTACGCGGGGAGAGCTCTGGAAACACCATATATTTT
>-|TRBJ2-4|TRBV29-1|-
CSGRLQGNIQYF
TGCAGCGGAAGGCTACAGGGAAACATTCAGTACTTC
>-|TRBJ2-7|TRBV21-1|-
CASSKSGLPYEQYF
TGTGCCAGCAGCAAATCGGGTCTGCCCTACGAGCAGTACTTC